This T cell receptor beta chain appears in the sequencing data of a study of OX40 agonist ivuxolimab in advanced cancers. Study at large: Dose-escalation patients had hepatocellular carcinoma, melanoma, renal cell or head and neck cancer. Study-wide points: The investigators did not determine what antigen specificity the expanded peripheral T cells had.

The CDR3 covers 14 residues. Germline loops: CDR1 SGDLS, CDR2 YYNGEE. The germline V and J ends were trimmed by 0 bases and 5 bases, with 11 bases remaining between them. Assay used: immunoSEQ multiplex PCR; TCRdb lists only in-frame clones, some missing. The table lists more than 50,000 clones, roughly 84% of them singletons. This clone was seen more than once but under ten times. Antigen: not known. The specimen comprised CD4+ or CD8+ T cells sorted from blood, sampled in a trial of the OX40 agonist ivuxolimab. The V call is TRBV9, the J call TRBJ1-1; no reliable D call. This clonotype originated in an adult with an advanced solid tumor such as melanoma, head and neck, liver or kidney cancer. CDR3 nucleotide sequence: TGTGCCAGCAGCGTAGCTGGACGGGGTACTGAAGCTTTCTTT. This gives the protein CASSVAGRGTEAFF.